The source of this T cell receptor beta chain is a study of T cell repertoires in cytomegalovirus infection. As for the study in general: Recently identified HLA-C-restricted and well-studied HLA-B-restricted CMV epitopes were used. CMV infection plus the matching HLA type was flagged by public TCR beta signatures.

Study-level points and caveats: Across the ex vivo response, the dominant clonotypes were HLA-C-restricted CMV-specific TCR beta clonotypes. Using cumulative public TCR beta family frequency, the authors identified those who carried CMV together with the relevant HLA.

As for this clonotype: The antigen remains unidentified.

TCRdb redid the calling of the reads with MiXCR, one entry per CDR3 protein. Among around 800,000 distinct CDR3 sequences listed, about 30% were seen once. The germline gives CDR1 SGDLS, CDR2 YYNGEE. This CDR3 is built from 15 residues. V gave up 2 bases and J gave up 3 bases, with 12 bases separating them. The material was cultured CD8+ T cells from PBMCs, obtained from culture after CMV antigen stimulation. This TCR came from a human donor in good health (CMV status not recorded). Some clones in this sample may be carry-over from other donors' samples. The rearrangement uses TRBV9 and TRBJ2-1, with D possibly matching TRBD2 (5 bases). CDR3 in amino acids: CASSVSGEFYNEQFF. The CDR3 coding sequence is TGTGCCAGCAGCGTTAGTGGGGAGTTCTACAATGAGCAGTTCTTC.